Listed here are 20 T cell receptor beta chains from one sample, sequenced in a study of HIV-infected children after antiretroviral therapy interruption. As for treatment: PENTA 11 planned treatment interruption arm or continuous ART arm. A 3' RACE protocol on RNA, with unique molecular identifiers, produced the TCR library. TCRdb used MiXCR to reprocess the 3' RACE reads, holding one entry per CDR3 protein. The sample lists over 15,000 distinct CDR3 sequences; less than 4% were seen once. Sequencing was performed on CD45RA+ CD4+ T cells from PBMCs, taken from a donor given antiretroviral therapy, either interrupted or continuous. Subset specified: naive CD4+ CD45RA+ CD45RO- T cells. All receptors come from a child aged 2 to 17 with HIV.

In this sample, this clonotype turned up a few times. The germline gene is not matched at one end of the junction; a read error may be the cause. The chain carries TRBV11-2 and TRBJ2-6; 9 bases match TRBD1. Looked up from germline, CDR1 is SGHAT and CDR2 is FQNNGV. This CDR3 region has 18 residues. The DNA of the CDR3 is TGTGCCACCATGATTGAGATAATATTACGGGACAGGGAACGTCCTGAAGCTTTC. Translated: CATMIEIILRDRERPEAF.

The table lists this clonotype with many counts. The chain links TRBV7-3 to TRBJ2-7, with D possibly being TRBD1 (6 bases). Trimming pared 4 bases from V and 5 bases from J, leaving 12 bases between. The germline CDR1 and CDR2 sequences are SGHTA and FQGTGA. The CDR3 consists of 13 residues. CDR3 in DNA: TGTGCCAGCAGCTACGACAGGCGCGACGAGCAGTACTTC. It encodes CASSYDRRDEQYF.

Sample share makes this clonotype medium-sized (0.01 to 0.1%). Written as DNA, the CDR3 is TGTGCCAGCACCTCAGGGTTGATAAACACTGAAGCTTTCTTT. Its translation: CASTSGLINTEAFF. V usage is TRBV28 and J usage is TRBJ1-1; D is possibly TRBD1 (5 bases). Trimming removed 7 bases at V and 2 bases at J, with 14 bases between. This CDR3 has 14 amino acids. Germline V gene lookup returns CDR1 MDHEN and CDR2 SYDVKM.

This clonotype was seen ten or more times. This chain uses TRBV10-3 with TRBJ2-3; D remains ambiguous. The CDR3 extends over 12 amino acids. Trimming left V 6 bases short and J 2 bases short, with 6 bases between. Germline CDR1 reads ENHRY; CDR2 reads SYGVKD. This CDR3 is CAISPSTDTQYF. The CDR3 bases are TGTGCCATCAGCCCGTCCACAGATACGCAGTATTTT.

There are many counts of this clonotype. This chain uses TRBV19 with TRBJ2-2, with TRBD2 as a possible D gene (6 bases). This CDR3 spans 15 amino acids. The V end was cut by 6 bases, the J end by 3 bases, with 14 bases between. CDR1 is LNHDA, CDR2 SQIVND, per germline (reference sequence). CDR3 bases: TGTGCCAGTAGAGACATGGGACTTTACACCGGGGAGCTGTTTTTT. It translates to CASRDMGLYTGELFF. The full variable domain, completed using reference TRBV19 and TRBJ2-2, is DGGITQSPKYLFRKEGQNVTLSCEQNLNHDAMYWYRQDPGQGLRLIYYSQIVNDFQKGDIAEGYSVSREKKESFPLTVTSAQKNPTAFYLCASRDMGLYTGELFFGEGSRLTVL.

There are many counts of this clonotype. The CDR3 here is CASSVAQAPNGNTIYF. CDR3 DNA sequence: TGTGCCAGCAGCGTAGCGCAGGCGCCTAATGGAAACACCATATATTTT. The J gene is TRBJ1-3, the V gene TRBV9; D call uncertain. Trimming removed 0 bases from V and 3 bases from J, with 13 bases in between. Per germline, CDR1 SGDLS and CDR2 YYNGEE. The CDR3 is 16 amino acids.

This clonotype was seen ten or more times. The V and J genes are TRBV29-1 and TRBJ2-2, with 13 bases matching TRBD2. With 6 bases clipped from V and 0 bases from J, the junction kept 4 bases outside the gene matches. This CDR3 comprises 16 residues. Germline assignment: CDR1 SQVTM and CDR2 ANQGSEA. CDR3 amino acids: CSVAGTSGANTGELFF. The CDR3 DNA reads TGCAGCGTAGCCGGGACTAGCGGGGCGAACACCGGGGAGCTGTTTTTT.

This clonotype was observed at least ten times. The CDR3 spells CASSAGAGKNIQYF. The CDR3 coding sequence is TGTGCCAGCAGTGCTGGGGCAGGCAAAAACATTCAGTACTTC. The rearrangement links TRBV5-4 to TRBJ2-4; D may be TRBD1 (5 bases). Trimming removed 5 bases from V and 3 bases from J, with 12 bases in between. Germline V lookup: CDR1 SGHNT, CDR2 YYREEE (reference sequence). The CDR3 extends over 14 amino acids.

This clonotype was recorded many times. DNA of the CDR3: TGTGCCAGCAGCCCTATTCTAAGCGGGGGGGAGGGAGATACGCAGTATTTT. It is translated as CASSPILSGGEGDTQYF. The chain has TRBV11-2 and TRBJ2-3, with TRBD2 identical over 10 bases. This CDR3 has 17 amino acids. Unmatched junction bases numbered 13, after V lost 5 bases and J lost 5 bases. CDR1 SGHAT and CDR2 FQNNGV come from the germline V gene.

This clonotype was recorded at least ten times. This chain joins TRBV21-1 and TRBJ2-5; the table assigns TRBD1, which was not confirmed against the DNA. TRBV21-1 is labeled a pseudogene. The CDR3 spans 17 residues. The DNA of the CDR3 is TGTGCCAGCTACCGTCTAACCCAGGGGGGCCCGGAAGAGACCCAGTACTTC. Protein sequence: CASYRLTQGGPEETQYF.

This clonotype occurred many times. V usage is TRBV7-8 and J usage is TRBJ1-4; D ambiguous. CDR1 and CDR2 from the germline V gene are SGHVS and FQNEAQ. The length of the CDR3 is 16 residues. V dropped 1 base and J dropped 0 bases, with 9 bases sitting between them. Written as DNA, the CDR3 is TGTGCCAGCAGCTTAGTGAGGAGGACAACTAATGAAAAACTGTTTTTT. It is translated as CASSLVRRTTNEKLFF.

This clonotype has just a few counts. V is TRBV5-6 and J is TRBJ1-1, with D tentatively TRBD1 (5 bases). This CDR3 spans 16 amino acids. Germline V gene data show CDR1 as SGHDT and CDR2 as YYEEEE. Trimming took 4 bases from V and 3 from J, leaving 19 bases between them. The CDR3 bases are TGTGCCAGCAGCCAGATGACAGCCGGGGGGGACACTGAAGCTTTCTTT. The encoded protein is CASSQMTAGGDTEAFF.

This clonotype was recorded many times. The chain joins TRBV30 to TRBJ1-1, with D tentatively TRBD1 (5 bases). This CDR3 has 12 amino acids. The germline V and J ends were trimmed by 3 bases and 9 bases, with 14 bases remaining between them. Germline assignment: CDR1 GTSNPN and CDR2 SVGIG (reference sequence). The CDR3 nucleotides read TGTGCCTGGAGGATCAATCCGGGACAAGCTTTCTTT. This codes for CAWRINPGQAFF.

The chain couples TRBV10-3 to TRBJ2-7, with 12 bases fitting TRBD1. There are 19 residues in the CDR3. Germline lookup yields CDR1 ENHRY and CDR2 SYGVKD. Trimming at V came to 0 bases and at J to 0 bases, leaving 9 bases not matched to a gene. CDR3 region: CAISESMGQGAQSSYEQYF. The CDR3 nucleotides read TGTGCCATCAGTGAGTCAATGGGACAGGGGGCGCAAAGCTCCTACGAGCAGTACTTC.

This clonotype was counted at least ten times. The chain joins TRBV12-5 to TRBJ1-1; D ambiguous. The length of the CDR3 is 15 residues. Looked up from germline, CDR1 is LGHNT and CDR2 is FRNRAP. Trimming shortened V by 0 bases and J by 1 base, and 9 bases separated the two germline ends. CDR3 nucleotide sequence: TGTGCTAGTGGTTTGGTCCGGGGAGCGAACACTGAAGCTTTCTTT. This translates into CASGLVRGANTEAFF. Based on the CDR3 plus reference TRBV12-5 and TRBJ1-1, the full variable domain is DARVTQTPRHKVTEMGQEVTMRCQPILGHNTVFWYRQTMMQGLELLAYFRNRAPLDDSGMPKDRFSAEMPDATLATLKIQPSEPRDSAVYFCASGLVRGANTEAFFGQGTRLTVV.

The J gene is TRBJ2-5, the V gene TRBV5-5; 8 bases map to TRBD1. The CDR3 is made up of 14 amino acids. The germline V gene encodes CDR1 SGHKS and CDR2 YYEKEE (reference sequence). V gave up 0 bases and J gave up 6 bases; unmatched junction bases: 4. As DNA, the CDR3 is TGTGCCAGCAGCTTGGGGACAGGGTTAAAGACCCAGTACTTC. It yields the protein CASSLGTGLKTQYF. Together with reference TRBV5-5 and TRBJ2-5, the CDR3 gives the full variable domain: DAGVTQSPTHLIKTRGQQVTLRCSPISGHKSVSWYQQVLGQGPQFIFQYYEKEERGRGNFPDRFSARQFPNYSSELNVNALLLGDSALYLCASSLGTGLKTQYFGPGTRLLVL.

This clonotype was detected many times. CDR3: CASSRTGLNTEAFF. The CDR3 DNA sequence: TGCGCCAGCTCCAGGACAGGGCTGAACACTGAAGCTTTCTTT. V is TRBV5-1 and J is TRBJ1-1, with 8 nucleotides matching TRBD1. Germline-derived CDR1 and CDR2 are SGHRS and YFSETQ. This CDR3 is built from 14 residues. Losses at the gene ends were 7 bases for V and 0 bases for J; bases not matched to a gene: 5.

This clonotype has at least ten counts. The chain recombines TRBV12-3 or TRBV12-4 with TRBJ2-7; 7 bases match TRBD1. The CDR3 covers 14 residues. V was clipped by 3 bases and J by 2 bases; unmatched bases: 4. CDR3 DNA: TGTGCCAGCAGTTTGCGAGGGGGCGCCTACGAGCAGTACTTC. The encoded protein is CASSLRGGAYEQYF.

This clonotype was found many times. The chain is built from TRBV28 and TRBJ1-1; D might be TRBD1 (5 bases). V dropped 7 bases and J dropped 6 bases, with 15 bases sitting between them. In germline, CDR1 is MDHEN, CDR2 SYDVKM. The CDR3 has 13 residues. The CDR3 region has the DNA TGTGCCAGCACCCTTGGGGGGATGGCTGAAGCTTTCTTT. It is translated as CASTLGGMAEAFF.

The sample holds many counts of this clonotype. This chain joins TRBV5-1 and TRBJ1-1, with D possibly TRBD1 on 6 matching bases. The CDR3 loop spans 15 amino acids. Trimming took 4 bases from V and 1 from J, leaving 14 bases between them. The germline gives CDR1 SGHRS, CDR2 YFSETQ. The CDR3 spells CASSQIQGKNTEAFF. Here the CDR3 DNA reads TGCGCCAGCAGCCAGATACAGGGAAAGAACACTGAAGCTTTCTTT.